These T cell receptor beta chains were read from a single sample in a study of control samples from healthy donors and cancer patients. Assay used: immunoSEQ multiplex PCR; TCRdb lists only in-frame clones, some missing. The table lists about 150,000 clones, around 88% of them singletons. Material: blood. The receptors here all came from a man in his late teens or twenties in good health. Both conserved end residues are part of each CDR3. The D gene is left open where the match is weak. A row's size may be missing; if present it is once, few, many or a size class.

clone size: .; D gene: .; J gene: TRBJ2-6; CDR3 length: 16; V gene: TRBV19; CDR3 DNA: TGTGCCAGTAGGGCGGGAACTTTCTCTGGGGCCAACGTCCTGACTTTC; CDR3 protein: CASRAGTFSGANVLTF
clone size: .; D gene: .; J gene: TRBJ1-2; CDR3 length: 11; V gene: TRBV19; CDR3 DNA: TGTGCCAGTAGTCTGGGTTTTGGCTACACCTTC; CDR3 protein: CASSLGFGYTF
clone size: .; D gene: .; J gene: TRBJ2-7; CDR3 length: 14; V gene: TRBV30; CDR3 DNA: TGTGCCTGGAGTGTACAACTAGCTTCCTACGAGCAGTACTTC; CDR3 protein: CAWSVQLASYEQYF
clone size: .; D gene: TRBD2; J gene: TRBJ2-3; CDR3 length: 15; V gene: TRBV5-1; CDR3 DNA: TGCGCCAGCAGGAGGACTAGCGGAAGCACAGATACGCAGTATTTT; CDR3 protein: CASRRTSGSTDTQYF
clone size: .; D gene: .; J gene: TRBJ2-7; CDR3 length: 16; V gene: TRBV18; CDR3 DNA: TGTGCCAGCTCACTTACTCAGGACGCCATACCCTACGAGCAGTACTTC; CDR3 protein: CASSLTQDAIPYEQYF
clone size: .; D gene: .; J gene: TRBJ2-7; CDR3 length: 17; V gene: TRBV15; CDR3 DNA: TGTGCCACCAGCAGAGACGCGGGAACACCCGGACCCTACGAGCAGTACTTC; CDR3 protein: CATSRDAGTPGPYEQYF
clone size: .; D gene: .; J gene: TRBJ1-5; CDR3 length: 20; V gene: TRBV3-1/TRBV3-2; CDR3 DNA: TGTGCCAGCAGCCCAGCAAGATCCCCCACCGGGAATTATAGCAATCAGCCCCAGCATTTT; CDR3 protein: CASSPARSPTGNYSNQPQHF
clone size: .; D gene: .; J gene: TRBJ1-6; CDR3 length: 16; V gene: TRBV4-2; CDR3 DNA: TGTGCCAGCAGCCAAGTGTTGTATACCTATAATTCACCCCTCCACTTT; CDR3 protein: CASSQVLYTYNSPLHF
clone size: .; D gene: .; J gene: TRBJ2-3; CDR3 length: 15; V gene: TRBV3-1/TRBV3-2; CDR3 DNA: TGTGCCAGCAGCCCTTGGAGCGGAATCACAGATACGCAGTATTTT; CDR3 protein: CASSPWSGITDTQYF
clone size: .; D gene: .; J gene: TRBJ2-1; CDR3 length: 15; V gene: TRBV11-2; CDR3 DNA: TGTGCCAGCAGCTTTGGGCGACTTTCCTACAATGAGCAGTTCTTC; CDR3 protein: CASSFGRLSYNEQFF
clone size: .; D gene: .; J gene: TRBJ2-7; CDR3 length: 15; V gene: TRBV21-1; CDR3 DNA: TGTGCCAGCAGCCCTGGACAGGTATCTTCCTACGAGCAGTACTTC; CDR3 protein: CASSPGQVSSYEQYF
clone size: .; D gene: .; J gene: TRBJ2-7; CDR3 length: 13; V gene: TRBV19; CDR3 DNA: TGTGCCAGTAGTATCGCTTTAGCCTACGAGCAGTACTTC; CDR3 protein: CASSIALAYEQYF
clone size: .; D gene: .; J gene: TRBJ1-2; CDR3 length: 13; V gene: TRBV21-1; CDR3 DNA: TGTGCCAGCAGCAAAGGGCCGCCGCGAGGCTACACCTTC; CDR3 protein: CASSKGPPRGYTF
clone size: once; D gene: .; J gene: TRBJ1-1; CDR3 length: 13; V gene: TRBV7-3; CDR3 DNA: TGTGCCAGCAGCTACGCAGGGTACGGTGAAGCTTTCTTT; CDR3 protein: CASSYAGYGEAFF
clone size: .; D gene: TRBD1; J gene: TRBJ1-2; CDR3 length: 16; V gene: TRBV29-1; CDR3 DNA: TGCAGCGAGCCAAGACAGGGGTTCGAAGCTAACTATGGCTACACCTTC; CDR3 protein: CSEPRQGFEANYGYTF
clone size: .; D gene: TRBD1; J gene: TRBJ1-5; CDR3 length: 14; V gene: TRBV28; CDR3 DNA: TGTGCCAGCAGAGCCGGGACAGACCGTATGGCCCAGCATTTT; CDR3 protein: CASRAGTDRMAQHF
clone size: .; D gene: TRBD1; J gene: TRBJ1-3; CDR3 length: 17; V gene: TRBV28; CDR3 DNA: TGTGCCAGCAGTTCCCGCCCCGGGACAGGGGCTGGAAACACCATATATTTT; CDR3 protein: CASSSRPGTGAGNTIYF
clone size: .; D gene: .; J gene: TRBJ2-1; CDR3 length: 13; V gene: TRBV12-3/TRBV12-4; CDR3 DNA: TGTGCCAGCAGTTTAGCGCTCGGTACCCGGAATTTCTTC; CDR3 protein: CASSLALGTRNFF
clone size: once; D gene: .; J gene: TRBJ1-2; CDR3 length: 13; V gene: TRBV19; CDR3 DNA: TGTGCCAGTACCATGGACAGTTTGGGCGGCTACACCTTC; CDR3 protein: CASTMDSLGGYTF
clone size: .; D gene: TRBD1; J gene: TRBJ1-2; CDR3 length: 13; V gene: TRBV25-1; CDR3 DNA: TGTGCCAGCCGGACAGGGGGCTTGGATGGCTACACCTTC; CDR3 protein: CASRTGGLDGYTF
clone size: .; D gene: .; J gene: TRBJ1-4; CDR3 length: 16; V gene: TRBV12-5; CDR3 DNA: TGTGCTAGTGGTTTGCAAACCGATAGGGGTGGGGAAAAACTGTTTTTT; CDR3 protein: CASGLQTDRGGEKLFF
clone size: .; D gene: .; J gene: TRBJ2-2; CDR3 length: 16; V gene: TRBV7-2; CDR3 DNA: TGTGCCAGCAGCTTAGAATCATCCGGGAACACCGGGGAGCTGTTTTTT; CDR3 protein: CASSLESSGNTGELFF
clone size: .; D gene: TRBD1; J gene: TRBJ2-7; CDR3 length: 14; V gene: TRBV7-2; CDR3 DNA: TGTGCCAGCAGCTTAGGACAGGGGTTCTACGAGCAGTACTTC; CDR3 protein: CASSLGQGFYEQYF
clone size: .; D gene: .; J gene: TRBJ2-7; CDR3 length: 14; V gene: TRBV6-2/TRBV6-3; CDR3 DNA: TGTGCCAGCAGCCCGGGACTGACTTCCTACGAGCAGTACTTC; CDR3 protein: CASSPGLTSYEQYF
clone size: .; D gene: .; J gene: TRBJ2-7; CDR3 length: 12; V gene: TRBV28; CDR3 DNA: TGTGCCAGCAGCTCCGGGACGTACGAGCAGTACTTC; CDR3 protein: CASSSGTYEQYF
clone size: .; D gene: .; J gene: TRBJ1-4; CDR3 length: 16; V gene: TRBV2; CDR3 DNA: TGTGCCAGCAGTGATTTTACAGCTGCAACTAATGAAAAACTGTTTTTT; CDR3 protein: CASSDFTAATNEKLFF
clone size: .; D gene: TRBD2; J gene: TRBJ2-5; CDR3 length: 15; V gene: TRBV5-4; CDR3 DNA: TGTGCCAGCAGCTTGTTAGCGGGGGGGCGTGAGACCCAGTACTTC; CDR3 protein: CASSLLAGGRETQYF
clone size: .; D gene: TRBD1; J gene: TRBJ1-2; CDR3 length: 13; V gene: TRBV7-2; CDR3 DNA: TGTGCCAGCAGCCTGGGGCAGGGGGCAGTCTACACCTTC; CDR3 protein: CASSLGQGAVYTF
clone size: .; D gene: .; J gene: TRBJ1-3; CDR3 length: 15; V gene: TRBV4-2; CDR3 DNA: TGTGCCAGCAGCCAACCCAGGGGTACGGGAAACACCATATATTTT; CDR3 protein: CASSQPRGTGNTIYF
clone size: .; D gene: .; J gene: TRBJ1-6; CDR3 length: 18; V gene: TRBV21-1; CDR3 DNA: TGTGCCAGCAGCAAAAGACAGGGAGTTGCCCATCGAGATTCACCCCTCCACTTT; CDR3 protein: CASSKRQGVAHRDSPLHF
clone size: .; D gene: .; J gene: TRBJ1-1; CDR3 length: 13; V gene: TRBV7-9; CDR3 DNA: TGTGCCAGCAGCCCTGGGGGGAACACTGAAGCTTTCTTT; CDR3 protein: CASSPGGNTEAFF
clone size: once; D gene: TRBD1; J gene: TRBJ1-5; CDR3 length: 15; V gene: TRBV23-1; CDR3 DNA: TGCGCCAGCAGTCAACGCGACAGGGAGAACCAGCCCCAGCATTTT; CDR3 protein: CASSQRDRENQPQHF
clone size: .; D gene: .; J gene: TRBJ2-5; CDR3 length: 13; V gene: TRBV27; CDR3 DNA: TGTGCCAGCAGTTTCGGGGGCGGTCAGACCCAGTACTTC; CDR3 protein: CASSFGGGQTQYF
clone size: .; D gene: .; J gene: TRBJ1-3; CDR3 length: 13; V gene: TRBV29-1; CDR3 DNA: TGCAGCGTTGGTTCGGCAGGGCGGGACACCATATATTTT; CDR3 protein: CSVGSAGRDTIYF
clone size: .; D gene: TRBD2; J gene: TRBJ2-3; CDR3 length: 15; V gene: TRBV19; CDR3 DNA: TGTGCCAGTAGTATTACTAGCGGGGGCACAGATACGCAGTATTTT; CDR3 protein: CASSITSGGTDTQYF
clone size: once; D gene: .; J gene: TRBJ2-1; CDR3 length: 13; V gene: TRBV5-6; CDR3 DNA: TGTGCCAGCAGCTTGGGGCTAGCTAATGAGCAGTTCTTC; CDR3 protein: CASSLGLANEQFF
clone size: .; D gene: .; J gene: TRBJ2-7; CDR3 length: 15; V gene: TRBV4-2; CDR3 DNA: TGTGCCAGCAGCCAAGAAGGTGCCAGCACCTACGAGCAGTACTTC; CDR3 protein: CASSQEGASTYEQYF
clone size: .; D gene: .; J gene: TRBJ1-1; CDR3 length: 17; V gene: TRBV7-3; CDR3 DNA: TGTGCCAGCAGTTATTCCCCTCTTGGGATTGGCAATACTGAAGCTTTCTTT; CDR3 protein: CASSYSPLGIGNTEAFF
clone size: .; D gene: .; J gene: TRBJ2-2; CDR3 length: 14; V gene: TRBV5-4; CDR3 DNA: TGTGCCAGCAGCTTGCTCCTAAACACCGGGGAGCTGTTTTTT; CDR3 protein: CASSLLLNTGELFF
clone size: .; D gene: TRBD1; J gene: TRBJ1-5; CDR3 length: 16; V gene: TRBV19; CDR3 DNA: TGTGCCAGTAGTATTTTATTCCGGGACAGCTATCAGCCCCAGCATTTT; CDR3 protein: CASSILFRDSYQPQHF
clone size: .; D gene: .; J gene: TRBJ2-7; CDR3 length: 17; V gene: TRBV6-2/TRBV6-3; CDR3 DNA: TGTGCCAGCAGTTACTCGGCCCCATGGCTGGCCTTCCACGAGCAGTACTTC; CDR3 protein: CASSYSAPWLAFHEQYF